The next 14 T cell receptor beta chains were all read from a single sample in a study of Ad26.COV2.S vaccination and SARS-CoV-2 variants. TCRdb keeps only in-frame clones here, not all; method: immunoSEQ multiplex PCR. The table has 330,000 or so clones, 90% seen once. Treatment denoted: roughly 18 received Ad26.COV2.S at low or high dose, single or two shots; a few received placebo; per-sample allocation not given. Each sample was drawn 63 days after the first injection (of vaccine or placebo). This specimen was peripheral blood, taken in a trial of Ad26.COV2.S vaccine versus placebo. The source of these receptors is a person between 18 and 65 years old who received the Ad26.COV2.S COVID-19 vaccine or a placebo.

In this sample, this clone turned up once. The chain uses TRBV7-6 and TRBJ1-6, with a tentative D call TRBD1 (5 bases). This CDR3 is built from 17 residues. Germline assignment: CDR1 SGHVS and CDR2 FNYEAQ. Trimming shortened V by 5 bases and J by 8 bases, and 22 bases separated the two germline ends. CDR3 in amino acids: CASSPQPGHQGDSPLHF. Here the CDR3 DNA reads TGTGCCAGCAGCCCTCAACCGGGGCATCAAGGAGATTCACCCCTCCACTTT.

The chain couples TRBV10-3 to TRBJ2-5; 9 bases are shared with TRBD2. V trimming: 0 bases; J trimming: 5 bases; junction bases outside the gene matches: 7. From germline, CDR1 is ENHRY and CDR2 SYGVKD. The CDR3 totals 16 residues. Here the CDR3 DNA reads TGTGCCATCAGTGAGTCTAATAGCGGGAGCAAGGAGACCCAGTACTTC. It is translated as CAISESNSGSKETQYF.

V is TRBV27 and J is TRBJ2-7; D unresolved. Trimming took 2 bases from V and 3 from J, leaving 17 bases between them. CDR1 and CDR2 from the germline V gene are MNHEY and SMNVEV (reference sequence). There are 16 residues in the CDR3. CDR3 DNA: TGTGCCAGCAGTTTAGGGCCAGGCGACCTTCGCTACGAGCAGTACTTC. Translated: CASSLGPGDLRYEQYF.

The chain couples TRBV27 to TRBJ1-4, with D unclear. The CDR3 contains 13 residues. V was clipped by 3 bases and J by 6 bases, with 8 bases between them. Germline loops: CDR1 MNHEY, CDR2 SMNVEV (reference sequence). The chain's CDR3 is CASSFRGYEKLFF. The CDR3 coding sequence is TGTGCCAGCAGTTTCCGAGGGTATGAAAAACTGTTTTTT.

This clone was recorded once. The rearrangement links TRBV18 to TRBJ2-7; D is unclear. The germline CDR1 and CDR2 sequences are KGHSH and LQKENI. There are 12 residues in the CDR3. Trimming shortened V by 3 bases and J by 4 bases, and 7 bases separated the two germline ends. The chain's CDR3 is CASSPEGYEQYV. In nucleotides, the CDR3 is TGTGCCAGCTCACCTGAAGGGTACGAGCAGTACGTC.

V and J are TRBV19 and TRBJ2-7; 9 bases match TRBD1. Trimming cost V 4 bases and J 3 bases; bases outside gene matches: 7. The CDR3 consists of 15 residues. Germline loops: CDR1 LNHDA, CDR2 SQIVND (reference sequence). This CDR3 is CASSTRTGVNYEQYV. The CDR3 DNA follows: TGTGCCAGTAGTACCCGGACAGGGGTAAACTACGAGCAGTACGTC.

The chain has TRBV6-4 and TRBJ2-3; 7 nucleotides match TRBD2. The CDR3 has 14 amino acids. Losses at the gene ends were 2 bases for V and 4 bases for J; bases not matched to a gene: 3. Germline V lookup: CDR1 MRHNA, CDR2 SNTAGT. The CDR3 nucleotides are TGTGCCAGCAGTGACGGACTAGGTGCAGATACGCAGTATTTT. Its protein is CASSDGLGADTQYF.

The V gene is TRBV27, the J gene TRBJ2-7; 7 nucleotides align to TRBD1. Germline CDR1 and CDR2: MNHEY and SMNVEV (reference sequence). J gave up 3 bases and V 3 bases, and 11 bases lay outside the gene matches. The CDR3 is made up of 16 amino acids. The CDR3 here is CASSFSVGQDFYEQYF. As DNA, the CDR3 is TGTGCCAGCAGTTTTTCAGTCGGACAGGACTTCTACGAGCAGTACTTC.

The chain is built from TRBV28 and TRBJ2-1, with 14 positions matching TRBD2. The CDR3 consists of 13 residues. CDR1 is MDHEN and CDR2 is SYDVKM in the germline V gene. V dropped 3 bases and J dropped 15; count of bases not matched to a gene: 4. CDR3 bases: TGTGCCAGCAGTTTGGGACTAGCGGGAGTCTGGTTCTTC. It is translated as CASSLGLAGVWFF.

V is TRBV7-6 and J is TRBJ1-4; 10 bases line up with TRBD1. This CDR3 is 15 amino acids long. Losses at the gene ends were 3 bases for V and 7 bases for J; bases not matched to a gene: 5. Germline lookup yields CDR1 SGHVS and CDR2 FNYEAQ. The CDR3 protein is CASSLAGTGVEKLFF. CDR3 coding DNA: TGTGCCAGCAGCTTGGCCGGGACAGGGGTTGAAAAACTGTTTTTT.

This chain links TRBV6-6 with TRBJ2-7, with 7 bases lining up with TRBD1. The CDR3 loop spans 16 amino acids. Germline values: CDR1 MNHNY, CDR2 SVGAGI (reference sequence). Trimming took 7 bases from V and 3 from J; bases not matched to a gene: 15. The CDR3 region is CASTQEEQGLFYEQYF. CDR3 DNA: TGTGCCAGCACTCAGGAGGAACAGGGGCTGTTCTACGAGCAGTACTTC.

J is TRBJ2-7 and V is TRBV27, with D possibly matching TRBD1 (6 bases). This CDR3 region has 13 residues. V shed 3 bases and J shed 3 bases, with 9 bases lying between them. Per germline, CDR1 MNHEY and CDR2 SMNVEV (reference sequence). The chain's CDR3 is CASSLRGNYEQYF. The DNA of the CDR3 is TGTGCCAGCAGTTTGAGGGGGAACTACGAGCAGTACTTC.

This rearrangement joins TRBV4-1 to TRBJ1-1, with D possibly matching TRBD1 (5 bases). The V end was cut by 6 bases, the J end by 6 bases, with 17 bases between. The CDR3 is 14 residues long. CDR1 is MGHRA and CDR2 is YSYEKL in the germline V gene. The CDR3 is CASSPSRVYPEAFF. CDR3 DNA sequence: TGCGCCAGCAGTCCATCCAGGGTTTACCCTGAAGCTTTCTTT.

The chain couples TRBV29-1 to TRBJ1-2; 10 bases are shared with TRBD1. Trimming took 4 bases from V and 8 from J; bases not matched to a gene: 4. This CDR3 is 12 amino acids long. The germline V gene has CDR1 SQVTM and CDR2 ANQGSEA. CDR3 residues: CSVAGTGVGYTF. In DNA form, the CDR3 reads TGCAGCGTTGCCGGGACAGGGGTCGGCTACACCTTC.